The 27 T cell receptor beta chains below were found in one sample sequenced in a study of T cell responses to AZD1222 COVID-19 vaccine. The data were produced by immunoSEQ multiplex PCR, yet TCRdb's version contains in-frame clones alone and is incomplete. The table includes 150,000 to 200,000 clones, 85% to 95% detected once. The sample consisted of peripheral blood, taken 28 days after the second AZD1222 dose. Receptor source: an adult who received the AZD1222 COVID-19 vaccine.

The V and J genes are TRBV19 and TRBJ2-1; the match to TRBD2 covers 10 bases. The CDR3 length is 17 residues. V was clipped by 5 bases and J by 8 bases; unmatched bases: 15. In germline, CDR1 is LNHDA, CDR2 SQIVND (reference sequence). CDR3 amino acids: CASSWGGVAGGGDEQFF. The CDR3 DNA is TGTGCCAGTAGTTGGGGGGGAGTAGCGGGAGGAGGTGATGAGCAGTTCTTC.

This chain joins TRBV7-6 and TRBJ1-2, with D maybe TRBD1 (5 bases). The CDR3 is 17 residues long. V was shortened by 0 bases and J by 4 bases, with 18 bases between the two germline ends. Per germline, CDR1 SGHVS and CDR2 FNYEAQ. The CDR3: CASSLARSSAGLYGYTF. The DNA of the CDR3 is TGTGCCAGCAGCTTAGCACGATCGAGCGCAGGGCTCTATGGCTACACCTTC.

The chain employs TRBV27 and TRBJ2-6, with D possibly being TRBD2 (5 bases). Germline assignment: CDR1 MNHEY and CDR2 SMNVEV (reference sequence). This CDR3 is built from 15 residues. The V gene lost 3 bases and the J gene lost 4 bases, with 10 bases spanning the gap. The CDR3 reads CASSFGSNGANVLTF. Here the CDR3 DNA reads TGTGCCAGCAGTTTTGGGAGTAACGGGGCCAACGTCCTGACTTTC. The full variable domain, in which reference TRBV27 and TRBJ2-6 provide the parts outside the CDR3, is EAQVTQNPRYLITVTGKKLTVTCSQNMNHEYMSWYRQDPGLGLRQIYYSMNVEVTDKGDVPEGYKVSRKEKRNFPLILESPSPNQTSLYFCASSFGSNGANVLTFGAGSRLTVL.

In DNA form, the CDR3 reads TGCGCCAGCAGCTTGGTAATGTCCTCTAGCACAGATACGCAGTATTTT. This encodes CASSLVMSSSTDTQYF. V and J are TRBV5-1 and TRBJ2-3; no definite D call. Germline values: CDR1 SGHRS, CDR2 YFSETQ. CDR3 length equals 16 residues. V dropped 0 bases and J dropped 0 bases, with 11 bases sitting between them. Based on the CDR3 plus reference TRBV5-1 and TRBJ2-3, the full variable domain is KAGVTQTPRYLIKTRGQQVTLSCSPISGHRSVSWYQQTPGQGLQFLFEYFSETQRNKGNFPGRFSGRQFSNSRSEMNVSTLELGDSALYLCASSLVMSSSTDTQYFGPGTRLTVL.

This clone was counted between two and nine times. This sequence joins TRBV2 and TRBJ2-7, with a possible D match to TRBD1 (6 bases). In germline, CDR1 is SNHLY, CDR2 FYNNEI. Trimming shortened V by 6 bases and J by 4 bases, and 10 bases separated the two germline ends. There are 12 residues in the CDR3. The CDR3 region has the DNA TGTGCCAGCAGAGTTAGGGGGTACGAGCAGTACTTC. As protein: CASRVRGYEQYF.

The chain joins TRBV5-5 to TRBJ2-5; D uncertain. Trimming removed 4 bases from V and 1 base from J, with 14 bases in between. From germline, CDR1 is SGHKS and CDR2 YYEKEE (reference sequence). The CDR3 consists of 15 residues. Written as DNA, the CDR3 is TGTGCCAGCAGCGCCCCCCTCGGCTCCCAAGAGACCCAGTACTTC. It specifies CASSAPLGSQETQYF.

The J gene is TRBJ2-2, the V gene TRBV11-3; 11 nucleotides align to TRBD2. V lost 8 bases, J lost 4 bases, and 3 bases stayed unmatched. This CDR3 region has 14 residues. Germline V lookup: CDR1 SGHNT, CDR2 YENEEA. CDR3 sequence reads: CASLAGGPTGELFF. The CDR3 DNA reads TGTGCCAGCCTAGCGGGGGGCCCCACCGGGGAGCTGTTTTTT.

The chain carries TRBV10-2 and TRBJ2-7; TRBD2 matches at 11 bases. The CDR3 is 15 amino acids. CDR1 is WSHSY and CDR2 is SAAADI in the germline V gene. V trimming: 0 bases; J trimming: 6 bases; junction bases outside the gene matches: 4. This chain's CDR3 is CASSESPTSGSEQYF. CDR3 DNA: TGCGCCAGCAGTGAGTCACCTACTAGCGGGAGCGAGCAGTACTTC.

The CDR3 region has the DNA TGTGCCAGTAGTGTACAGGCGAACACCGGGGAGCTGTTTTTT. Its protein product is CASSVQANTGELFF. The chain is built from TRBV19 and TRBJ2-2; tentative D call: TRBD1 (5 bases). CDR1 and CDR2 from the germline V gene are LNHDA and SQIVND (reference sequence). This CDR3 is built from 14 residues. Trimming shortened V by 5 bases and J by 0 bases, and 7 bases separated the two germline ends.

The chain's CDR3 is CASSYDRSYNSPLHF. The CDR3 DNA follows: TGTGCCAGCAGTTACGATCGGTCCTATAATTCACCCCTCCACTTT. The genes are TRBV6-5 and TRBJ1-6; D is unclear. The CDR3 totals 15 residues. Per the germline V gene, CDR1 is MNHEY and CDR2 is SVGAGI. The V gene lost 2 bases and the J gene lost 1 base, with 6 bases spanning the gap.

V and J are TRBV27 and TRBJ2-7; D gene unclear. CDR1 is MNHEY and CDR2 is SMNVEV in the germline V gene (reference sequence). The CDR3 loop spans 14 amino acids. V lost 6 bases and J 5 bases, leaving 17 bases between the germline ends. In nucleotides, the CDR3 is TGTGCCAGCAGCTTTCTAGAAACTCATCACGAGCAGTACTTC. It codes for CASSFLETHHEQYF.

The chain joins TRBV9 to TRBJ1-2, with 7 bases that match TRBD1. CDR1 and CDR2 from the germline V gene are SGDLS and YYNGEE. V lost 4 bases and J lost 0; bases outside the gene matches: 12. The CDR3 totals 17 residues. For the CDR3, the DNA is TGTGCCAGCAGCCCTTTTAGGGGGCGCTGGGCTAACTATGGCTACACCTTC. Amino acid sequence: CASSPFRGRWANYGYTF.

This chain joins TRBV25-1 and TRBJ2-7; D tentatively reads TRBD1 or TRBD2 (5 bases each). Trimming stripped 5 bases from V and 2 bases from J, with 7 bases between. Germline assignment: CDR1 MGHDK and CDR2 SYGVNS. This CDR3 contains 12 residues. The CDR3 spells CASSRDAYEQYF. The CDR3 DNA is TGTGCCAGCAGTCGGGACGCCTACGAGCAGTACTTC.

V and J are TRBV7-2 and TRBJ1-1; 7 bases are a match to TRBD1. There are 15 residues in the CDR3. V trimming: 5 bases; J trimming: 1 base; junction bases outside the gene matches: 7. Germline V lookup: CDR1 SGHTA, CDR2 FQGNSA. The CDR3 coding sequence is TGTGCCAGCAGCCCGGGCAGGGGGAGGAACACTGAAGCTTTCTTT. Its protein product is CASSPGRGRNTEAFF.

V gene TRBV19 combines with J gene TRBJ1-1, with D perhaps TRBD1 (5 bases). V was cut by 6 bases and J by 1 base, with 9 bases left in between. CDR3 length equals 13 residues. The germline CDR1 and CDR2 sequences are LNHDA and SQIVND (reference sequence). The CDR3 sequence is CASRGRGNTEAFF. The CDR3 nucleotides read TGTGCCAGTAGGGGACGGGGGAACACTGAAGCTTTCTTT.

The rearrangement uses TRBV6-6 and TRBJ2-7; 7 bases fit TRBD1. This CDR3 region has 15 residues. Germline V gene sequence: CDR1 MNHNY, CDR2 SVGAGI (reference sequence). The J segment lost 4 bases and the V segment lost 8 bases, leaving 14 bases of the junction unmatched. The CDR3 DNA sequence: TGTGCCAGCGACACCAAACAGGGGTTTGGGTACGAGCAGTACTTC. It codes for CASDTKQGFGYEQYF.

This clone has just one count. V and J are TRBV4-3 and TRBJ2-5; no clear D. The CDR3 loop spans 16 amino acids. Germline values: CDR1 LGHNA, CDR2 YSLEER. V was shortened by 1 base and J by 1 base, with 13 bases between the two germline ends. DNA of the CDR3: TGCGCCAGCAGCCAAGGATTTCAGGCAGGCCAAGAGACCCAGTACTTC. It yields the protein CASSQGFQAGQETQYF.

This chain links TRBV2 with TRBJ2-1; TRBD2 might be the D (6 bases). V was pared by 4 bases and J by 6 bases, with 19 bases between. The germline V gene encodes CDR1 SNHLY and CDR2 FYNNEI. The CDR3 contains 16 residues. CDR3 bases: TGTGCCAGCAGTGGGGGACTTCCAATGACGGCCAATGAGCAGTTCTTC. Amino acid sequence: CASSGGLPMTANEQFF. The whole variable domain, filled in from reference TRBV2 and TRBJ2-1, reads EPEVTQTPSHQVTQMGQEVILRCVPISNHLYFYWYRQILGQKVEFLVSFYNNEISEKSEIFDDQFSVERPDGSNFTLKIRSTKLEDSAMYFCASSGGLPMTANEQFFGPGTRLTVL.

The gene calls are TRBV19 and TRBJ2-1; either TRBD1 or TRBD2 may fit D (5 bases each). The CDR3 runs to 14 residues. Trimming shortened V by 8 bases and J by 2 bases, and 13 bases separated the two germline ends. Germline-derived CDR1 and CDR2 are LNHDA and SQIVND (reference sequence). The CDR3 DNA sequence: TGTGCCAGTGCTCCGGGACCAACCTACAATGAGCAGTTCTTC. Its protein product is CASAPGPTYNEQFF.

This chain links TRBV27 with TRBJ1-2; TRBD1 might be the D (5 bases). Germline CDR1 reads MNHEY; CDR2 reads SMNVEV (reference sequence). Trimming left V 2 bases short and J 8 bases short, with 18 bases between. This CDR3 contains 15 residues. The CDR3 here is CASSLSVGVTRGYTF. The CDR3 coding sequence is TGTGCCAGCAGTTTAAGTGTAGGGGTAACTAGGGGCTACACCTTC.

A single count supports this clone. The chain links TRBV5-6 to TRBJ2-7; D unclear. CDR1 and CDR2 from the germline V gene are SGHDT and YYEEEE. V was trimmed by 4 bases and J by 3 bases, leaving 8 bases between them. The CDR3 covers 12 residues. The DNA of the CDR3 is TGTGCCAGCAGCGGCAGACTCTACGAGCAGTACTTC. It is translated as CASSGRLYEQYF.

This chain links TRBV5-1 with TRBJ2-7; D is uncertain. The V end lost 2 bases, the J end lost 4 bases, and 10 bases lay between the germline ends. Germline V gives CDR1 SGHRS, CDR2 YFSETQ. The CDR3 totals 13 residues. CDR3 protein: CASSFSEVYEQYF. The CDR3 region has the DNA TGCGCCAGCAGCTTTTCAGAGGTTTACGAGCAGTACTTC.

The V and J genes are TRBV12-5 and TRBJ1-3; D is possibly TRBD1 (6 bases). The germline V gene has CDR1 LGHNT and CDR2 FRNRAP. Deletions cut 7 bases from V and 0 bases from J, with 13 bases between. CDR3 size: 15 residues. The CDR3 DNA reads as TGTGCTAGTGTCCTGGGGGGCAACTCTGGAAACACCATATATTTT. It translates to CASVLGGNSGNTIYF.

The V gene is TRBV9, the J gene TRBJ2-6; D unclear. Trimming removed 4 bases at V and 0 bases at J, with 14 bases between. Looked up from germline, CDR1 is SGDLS and CDR2 is YYNGEE. CDR3 length: 17 residues. CDR3 sequence reads: CASSLGVSSSGANVLTF. CDR3 sequence (DNA): TGTGCCAGCAGCTTAGGAGTATCCAGCTCTGGGGCCAACGTCCTGACTTTC.

The J gene is TRBJ1-1, the V gene TRBV7-9, with TRBD1 matching 7 bases. Losses at the gene ends were 10 bases for V and 4 bases for J; bases not matched to a gene: 9. This CDR3 is 13 amino acids long. Germline V gene sequence: CDR1 SEHNR, CDR2 FQNEAQ (reference sequence). The CDR3 nucleotides read TGTGCCATCTCACAGGGGATAGGCACTGAAGCTTTCTTT. Protein sequence: CAISQGIGTEAFF. The full variable domain, completed using reference TRBV7-9 and TRBJ1-1, is DTGVSQNPRHKITKRGQNVTFRCDPISEHNRLYWYRQTLGQGPEFLTYFQNEAQLEKSRLLSDRFSAERPKGSFSTLEIQRTEQGDSAMYLCAISQGIGTEAFFGQGTRLTVV.

The chain has TRBV7-8 and TRBJ1-1, with a tentative D call TRBD1 (6 bases). V was clipped by 5 bases and J by 4 bases, with 20 bases between them. Germline V gene sequence: CDR1 SGHVS, CDR2 FQNEAQ. There are 16 residues in the CDR3. The CDR3 DNA reads TGTGCCAGCAGCCCGAGGGGGTTTGAGGTCGGCACTGAAGCTTTCTTT. It translates to CASSPRGFEVGTEAFF.

The gene calls are TRBV9 and TRBJ1-2; TRBD1 is a possible D gene (6 bases). The CDR3 has 17 residues. Trimming stripped 0 bases from V and 5 bases from J, with 20 bases between. CDR1 is SGDLS, CDR2 YYNGEE, per germline. CDR3 nucleotide sequence: TGTGCCAGCAGCGTAGGAAGCTTGTGGGGGCGCGAATATGGCTACACCTTC. Protein sequence: CASSVGSLWGREYGYTF. Complete variable domain (other parts from reference TRBV9 and TRBJ1-2): DSGVTQTPKHLITATGQRVTLRCSPRSGDLSVYWYQQSLDQGLQFLIQYYNGEERAKGNILERFSAQQFPDLHSELNLSSLELGDSALYFCASSVGSLWGREYGYTFGSGTRLTVV.